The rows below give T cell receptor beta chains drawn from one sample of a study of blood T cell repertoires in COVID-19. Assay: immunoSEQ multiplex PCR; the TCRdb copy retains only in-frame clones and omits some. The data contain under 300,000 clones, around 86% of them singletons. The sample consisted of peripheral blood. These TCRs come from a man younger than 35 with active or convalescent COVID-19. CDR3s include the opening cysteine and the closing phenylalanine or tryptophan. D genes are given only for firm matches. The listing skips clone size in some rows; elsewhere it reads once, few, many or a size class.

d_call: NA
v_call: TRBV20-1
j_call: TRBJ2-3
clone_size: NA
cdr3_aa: CSASRRSDTQYF
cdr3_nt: TGCAGTGCTAGTCGCCGGTCAGATACGCAGTATTTT

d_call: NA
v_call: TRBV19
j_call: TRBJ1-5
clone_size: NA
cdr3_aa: CASSRQVYSNQPQHF
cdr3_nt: TGTGCCAGTAGTCGACAGGTTTATAGCAATCAGCCCCAGCATTTT

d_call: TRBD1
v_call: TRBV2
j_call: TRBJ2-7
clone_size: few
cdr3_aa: CASDYEQGGYEQYF
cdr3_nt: TGTGCCAGCGATTACGAACAGGGGGGCTACGAGCAGTACTTC

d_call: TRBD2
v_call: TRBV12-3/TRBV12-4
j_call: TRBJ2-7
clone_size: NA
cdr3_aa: CASSLTRGGEQYF
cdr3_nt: TGTGCCAGCAGTTTAACCCGGGGGGGCGAGCAGTACTTC

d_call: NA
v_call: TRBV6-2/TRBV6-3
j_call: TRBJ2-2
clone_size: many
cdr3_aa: CASSYEIGSEELFF
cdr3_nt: TGTGCCAGCAGTTACGAAATCGGGAGTGAGGAGCTGTTTTTT

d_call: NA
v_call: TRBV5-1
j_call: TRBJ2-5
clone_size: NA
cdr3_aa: CASSPGSEETQYF
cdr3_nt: TGCGCCAGCTCCCCGGGATCGGAGGAGACCCAGTACTTC

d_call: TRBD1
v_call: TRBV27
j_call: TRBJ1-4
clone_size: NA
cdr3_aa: CASSSSDRGGEKLFF
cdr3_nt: TGTGCCAGCAGTTCCTCGGACAGGGGTGGTGAAAAACTGTTTTTT

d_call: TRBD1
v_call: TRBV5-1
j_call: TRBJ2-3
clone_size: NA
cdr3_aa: CASSIVGTVSTDTQYF
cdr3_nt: TGCGCCAGCAGCATTGTGGGGACAGTCTCCACAGATACGCAGTATTTT

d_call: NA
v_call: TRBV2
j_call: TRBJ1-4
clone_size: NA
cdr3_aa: CASKEGTTNEKLFF
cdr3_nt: TGTGCCAGCAAAGAGGGAACGACTAATGAAAAACTGTTTTTT

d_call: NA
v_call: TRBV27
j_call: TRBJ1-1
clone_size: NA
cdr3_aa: CASSTWGLGNTEAFF
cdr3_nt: TGTGCCAGCAGTACGTGGGGGCTAGGGAACACTGAAGCTTTCTTT

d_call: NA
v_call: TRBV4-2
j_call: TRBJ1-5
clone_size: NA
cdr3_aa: CASSQDPGGIVNQPQHF
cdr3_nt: TGTGCCAGCAGCCAAGATCCGGGAGGAATTGTCAATCAGCCCCAGCATTTT

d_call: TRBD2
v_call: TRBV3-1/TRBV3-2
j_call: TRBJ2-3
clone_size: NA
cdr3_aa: CASSQGLAGRTDTQYF
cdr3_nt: TGTGCCAGCAGCCAAGGACTAGCGGGTAGAACAGATACGCAGTATTTT

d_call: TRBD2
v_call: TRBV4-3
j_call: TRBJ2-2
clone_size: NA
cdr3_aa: CASSQGTSGSNTGELFF
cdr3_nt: TGCGCCAGCAGCCAAGGGACTAGCGGGAGCAACACCGGGGAGCTGTTTTTT

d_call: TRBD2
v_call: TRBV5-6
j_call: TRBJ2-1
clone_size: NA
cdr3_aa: CASSKRGTYNEQFF
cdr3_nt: TGTGCCAGCAGCAAGCGGGGGACCTACAATGAGCAGTTCTTC

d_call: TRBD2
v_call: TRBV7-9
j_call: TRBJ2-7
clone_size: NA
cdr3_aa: CASSFGGSYEQYF
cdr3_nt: TGTGCCAGCAGCTTCGGGGGGAGTTACGAGCAGTACTTC

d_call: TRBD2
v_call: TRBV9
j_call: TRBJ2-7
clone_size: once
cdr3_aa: CASSVGSRGEHEQYF
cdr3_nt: TGTGCCAGCAGCGTAGGTTCGCGGGGGGAACACGAGCAGTACTTC

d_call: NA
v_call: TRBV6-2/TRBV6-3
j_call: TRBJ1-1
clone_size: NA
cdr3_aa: CASSYVTSGEAFF
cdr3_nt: TGTGCCAGCAGTTACGTGACCTCGGGTGAAGCTTTCTTT

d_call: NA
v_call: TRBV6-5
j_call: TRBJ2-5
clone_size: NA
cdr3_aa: CAARLADQETQYF
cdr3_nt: TGTGCCGCGCGGTTAGCGGACCAAGAGACCCAGTACTTC

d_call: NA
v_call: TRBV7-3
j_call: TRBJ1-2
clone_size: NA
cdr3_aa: CASSLRERSYGYTF
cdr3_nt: TGTGCCAGCAGCTTGAGGGAAAGGAGCTATGGCTACACCTTC

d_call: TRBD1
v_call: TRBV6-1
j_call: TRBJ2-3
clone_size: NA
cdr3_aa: CASSEMGQQTQYF
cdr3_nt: TGTGCCAGCAGTGAAATGGGACAGCAGACGCAGTATTTT

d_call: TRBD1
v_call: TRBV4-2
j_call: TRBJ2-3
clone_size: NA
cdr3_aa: CASSQEMGQGTDTQYF
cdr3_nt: TGTGCCAGCAGCCAAGAAATGGGACAGGGGACAGATACGCAGTATTTT

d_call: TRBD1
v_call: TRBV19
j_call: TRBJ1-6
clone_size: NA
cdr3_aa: CASSRGAQDSPLHF
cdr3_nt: TGTGCCAGTTCCAGGGGGGCCCAAGATTCACCCCTCCACTTT

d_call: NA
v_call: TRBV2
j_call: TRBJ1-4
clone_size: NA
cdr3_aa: CASSEPPGSQEKLFF
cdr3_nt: TGTGCCAGCAGTGAGCCCCCAGGGTCTCAGGAAAAACTGTTTTTT

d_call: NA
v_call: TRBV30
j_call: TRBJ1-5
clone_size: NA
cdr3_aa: CAWSRGGGGLSNQPQHF
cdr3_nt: TGTGCCTGGAGTCGTGGAGGTGGCGGACTTAGCAATCAGCCCCAGCATTTT

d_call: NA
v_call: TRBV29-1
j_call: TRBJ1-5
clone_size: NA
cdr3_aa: CSVAGQNSNQPQHF
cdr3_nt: TGCAGCGTTGCTGGACAGAATAGCAATCAGCCCCAGCATTTT

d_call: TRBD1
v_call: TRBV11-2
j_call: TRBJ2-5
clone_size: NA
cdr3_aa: CASSLVRAGGWGETQYF
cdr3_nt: TGTGCCAGCAGCTTAGTACGAGCAGGGGGCTGGGGAGAGACCCAGTACTTC

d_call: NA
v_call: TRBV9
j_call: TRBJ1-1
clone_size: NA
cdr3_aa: CASSPRPYRVRWYTEAFF
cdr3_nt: TGTGCCAGCAGCCCCCGGCCCTACAGGGTGAGGTGGTACACTGAAGCTTTCTTT